The T cell receptor beta chain described here comes from a study of blood T cell repertoires in COVID-19. Methods used by the authors: Amplification from reference gene primers served as the basis for estimated nucleated cell counts. Sequencing was performed with immunoSEQ multiplex PCR; in TCRdb, only in-frame clones are kept and a portion is missing. V, J and clone size were drawn from that table, and D and trimming were deduced from the DNA. The data show 140,000 to 150,000 clones, 80% seen once. Losses at the gene ends were 1 base for V and 7 bases for J; bases not matched to a gene: 5. Germline V lookup: CDR1 LGHNA, CDR2 YNFKEQ. This CDR3 contains 15 residues.

This chain joins TRBV4-2 and TRBJ2-1; 9 bases line up with TRBD2. This TCR came from a woman aged 45-65 years with acute or convalescent COVID-19. The specimen sequenced was peripheral blood. CDR3 sequence reads: CASSQGLAVLNEQFF. The CDR3 DNA is TGTGCCAGCAGCCAAGGACTAGCGGTCCTTAATGAGCAGTTCTTC.